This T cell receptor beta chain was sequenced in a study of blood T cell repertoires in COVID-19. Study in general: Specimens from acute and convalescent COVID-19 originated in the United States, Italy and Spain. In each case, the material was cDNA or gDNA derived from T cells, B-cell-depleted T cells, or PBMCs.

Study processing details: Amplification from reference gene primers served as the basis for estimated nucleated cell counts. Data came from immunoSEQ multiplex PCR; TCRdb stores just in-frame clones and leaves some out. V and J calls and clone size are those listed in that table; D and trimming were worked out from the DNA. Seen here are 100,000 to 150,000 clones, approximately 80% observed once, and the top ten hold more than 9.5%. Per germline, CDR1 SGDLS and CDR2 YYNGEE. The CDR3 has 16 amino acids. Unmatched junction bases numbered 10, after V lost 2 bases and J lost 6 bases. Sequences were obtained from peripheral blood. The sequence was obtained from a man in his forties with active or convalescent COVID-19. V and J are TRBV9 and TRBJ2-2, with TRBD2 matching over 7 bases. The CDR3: CASSVAPGGMAGELFF. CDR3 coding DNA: TGTGCCAGCAGCGTGGCCCCCGGGGGGATGGCCGGGGAGCTGTTTTTT.